This TCR beta chain came from a study of control samples from healthy donors and cancer patients. The trim removed 0 bases at V and 6 bases at J, leaving 3 bases unmatched. The CDR3 is 14 amino acids. Germline loops: CDR1 SNHLY, CDR2 FYNNEI. Sequencing was performed with immunoSEQ multiplex PCR; in TCRdb, only in-frame clones are kept and a portion is missing. This table holds a few hundred thousand clones, 90% found once. The chain recombines TRBV2 with TRBJ1-2, with 8 bases matching TRBD1. What was sequenced was PBMCs. This TCR came from a man aged 40-50 years with head and neck cancer. The CDR3 region has the DNA TGTGCCAGCAGTGAAGCTGCCAGGGGGCATGGCTACACCTTC. Encoded protein: CASSEAARGHGYTF. The variable domain in full, completed from reference TRBV2 and TRBJ1-2, reads EPEVTQTPSHQVTQMGQEVILRCVPISNHLYFYWYRQILGQKVEFLVSFYNNEISEKSEIFDDQFSVERPDGSNFTLKIRSTKLEDSAMYFCASSEAARGHGYTFGSGTRLTVV.